Sequencing of this T cell receptor beta chain was carried out in a study of blood T cell repertoires in COVID-19. Whole-study context: T cells, B-cell-depleted T cells, or PBMCs supplied cDNA or gDNA.

CDR1 and CDR2 from the germline V gene are MNHEY and SVGAGI. This CDR3 has 15 residues. V lost 6 bases and J lost 8; bases outside the gene matches: 10. Here immunoSEQ multiplex PCR was the method, and the copy in TCRdb shows in-frame clones only, minus some. Counted here are fewer than 250,000 clones, about 87% occurring once; the ten biggest clones make up around 3.7%. The receptor comes from a woman aged 25-40 years who had been exposed to COVID-19. The chain recombines TRBV6-5 with TRBJ1-4; the match to TRBD1 covers 9 bases. The sample was PBMCs or T cells enriched from blood (not recorded which). Here the CDR3 reads CASSLAGTGREKLFF. The CDR3 bases are TGTGCCAGCAGCCTCGCCGGGACAGGGCGAGAAAAACTGTTTTTT.